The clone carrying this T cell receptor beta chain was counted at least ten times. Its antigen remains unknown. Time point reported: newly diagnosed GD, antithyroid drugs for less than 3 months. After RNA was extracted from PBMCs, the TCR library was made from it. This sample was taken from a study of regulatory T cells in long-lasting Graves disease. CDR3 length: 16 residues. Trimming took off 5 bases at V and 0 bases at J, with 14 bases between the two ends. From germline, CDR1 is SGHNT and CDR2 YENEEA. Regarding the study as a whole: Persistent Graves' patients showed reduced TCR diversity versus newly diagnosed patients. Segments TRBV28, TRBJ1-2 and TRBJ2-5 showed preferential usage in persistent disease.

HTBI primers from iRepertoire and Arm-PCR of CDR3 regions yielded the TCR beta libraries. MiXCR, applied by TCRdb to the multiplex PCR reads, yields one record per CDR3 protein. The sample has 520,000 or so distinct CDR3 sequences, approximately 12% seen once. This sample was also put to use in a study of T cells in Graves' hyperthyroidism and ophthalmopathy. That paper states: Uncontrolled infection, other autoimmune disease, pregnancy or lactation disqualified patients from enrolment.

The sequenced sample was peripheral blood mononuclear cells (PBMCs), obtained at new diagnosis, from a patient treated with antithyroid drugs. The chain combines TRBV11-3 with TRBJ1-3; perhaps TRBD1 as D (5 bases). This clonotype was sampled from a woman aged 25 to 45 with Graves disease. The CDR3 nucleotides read TGTGCCAGCAGCCCACCGACAGCCAGCTCTGGAAACACCATATATTTT. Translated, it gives CASSPPTASSGNTIYF.